These 6 T cell receptor beta chains were sequenced from one sample in a study of regulatory T cells in long-lasting Graves disease. Construction of TCR beta libraries relied on iRepertoire HTBI primers and on Arm-PCR targeting CDR3 regions. Each CDR3 protein is one row after TCRdb ran MiXCR on the multiplex PCR reads. Among about 470,000 distinct CDR3 sequences, 15% were seen once, and the ten largest hold over 15%. The time point was: newly diagnosed GD, antithyroid drugs for less than 3 months. RNA extracted from PBMCs served as the sequencing template. These data are also associated with another study on T cells in Graves' hyperthyroidism and ophthalmopathy.

Sequencing used peripheral blood mononuclear cells (PBMCs), obtained at new diagnosis, from a patient treated with antithyroid drugs. Every receptor here comes from a woman aged 25 to 39 with Graves disease.

This clonotype was recorded at least ten times. The chain combines TRBV24-1 with TRBJ2-5; D gene uncertain. The CDR3 sequence is 12 residues long. Germline V CDR1 and CDR2: KGHDR, SFDVKD. The germline V and J ends were trimmed by 3 bases and 2 bases, with 3 bases remaining between them. This CDR3 is CATSDLQETQYF. CDR3 DNA sequence: TGTGCCACCAGTGATCTACAAGAGACCCAGTACTTC.

Many counts were recorded for this clonotype. The chain recombines TRBV7-9 with TRBJ1-1; tentative D call: TRBD1 (5 bases). Trimming pared 1 base from V and 4 bases from J, leaving 10 bases between. Germline V CDR1 and CDR2: SEHNR, FQNEAQ (reference sequence). This CDR3 spans 14 amino acids. The CDR3 nucleotides read TGTGCCAGCAGCTTAGATGGGGGGGGCACTGAAGCTTTCTTT. This translates into CASSLDGGGTEAFF.

This clonotype was counted a few times. Possible read error: a much larger clone is one base away. The chain carries TRBV7-6 and TRBJ2-3; weak D call: TRBD1 (6 bases). CDR1 is SGHVS and CDR2 is FNYEAQ in the germline V gene. With 3 bases removed from V and 2 bases from J, the gap between germline ends came to 9 bases. The CDR3 has 14 amino acids. The CDR3 DNA follows: TGTGCCAGCAGCTTCGAGGGGGACACAGATACGCAGTATTTT. Translation: CASSFEGDTDTQYF.

This rearrangement joins TRBV13 to TRBJ2-5, with TRBD1 as a possible D gene (5 bases). From germline, CDR1 is PRHDT and CDR2 FYEKMQ (reference sequence). V was pared by 1 base and J by 7 bases, with 13 bases between. The CDR3 contains 14 residues. CDR3 region: CASSLASREGTQYF. The CDR3 DNA follows: TGTGCCAGCAGCTTAGCTTCCAGGGAAGGGACCCAGTACTTC.

This clonotype was seen at least ten times. The chain is built from TRBV12-3 or TRBV12-4 and TRBJ2-1; D is possibly TRBD2 (5 bases). Between the trimmed V and J ends, which lost 7 bases and 1 base, there was a span of 14 bases. This CDR3 has 15 amino acids. CDR3 amino acids: CASTPGRESYNEQFF. In DNA, the CDR3 is TGTGCCAGCACCCCGGGAAGAGAATCCTACAATGAGCAGTTCTTC.

There are many counts of this clonotype. The chain is built from TRBV6-1 and TRBJ1-1; D unresolved. The CDR3 has 13 amino acids. V lost 9 bases, J lost 2 bases, and 13 bases lay in between. Germline V gene lookup returns CDR1 MNHNS and CDR2 SASEGT. Written as DNA, the CDR3 is TGTGCCAGTAACTCTAAACTAAACACTGAAGCTTTCTTT. This gives the protein CASNSKLNTEAFF.